Below are 26 T cell receptor beta chains sequenced from a single sample in a study of multiple sclerosis patients with progressive multifocal leukoencephalopathy. Noted time point: 5 to 6 months of natalizumab therapy. Using immunoSEQ multiplex PCR, the repertoire was profiled, and TCRdb retains in-frame clones only, with some absent. The data hold over 25,000 clones, with around 92% observed a single time. This specimen was PBMCs, taken from a patient treated with natalizumab. The receptors were sampled from a human donor with multiple sclerosis.

This chain joins TRBV11-2 and TRBJ2-5; no definite D call. The V gene's germline CDR1 is SGHAT and CDR2 FQNNGV. V lost 5 bases, J lost 0 bases, and 4 bases lay in between. The CDR3 totals 12 residues. CDR3 DNA sequence: TGTGCCAGCAGCCCGTACCAAGAGACCCAGTACTTC. The encoded protein is CASSPYQETQYF.

This chain links TRBV25-1 with TRBJ1-1; possible D gene TRBD1, 5 bases. The CDR3 contains 15 residues. Germline CDR1 reads MGHDK; CDR2 reads SYGVNS. V was shortened by 3 bases and J by 1 base, with 12 bases between the two germline ends. The CDR3 here is CASSDSGTANTEAFF. In DNA form, the CDR3 reads TGTGCCAGCAGTGATTCCGGGACCGCGAACACTGAAGCTTTCTTT.

This clone was counted once. The V and J genes are TRBV29-1 and TRBJ2-7, with TRBD1 matching 9 bases. Germline values: CDR1 SQVTM, CDR2 ANQGSEA. V lost 4 bases, J lost 7 bases, and 5 bases stayed unmatched. CDR3 length equals 12 residues. Here the CDR3 DNA reads TGCAGCGTTGGGACAGGGGTTCGGGAGCAGTACTTC. It translates to CSVGTGVREQYF.

The chain combines TRBV6-1 with TRBJ2-3; D remains ambiguous. Trimming shortened V by 1 base and J by 1 base, and 9 bases separated the two germline ends. Germline V lookup: CDR1 MNHNS, CDR2 SASEGT. This CDR3 has 15 residues. The CDR3 DNA sequence: TGTGCCAGCAGTGAAGGTGGCGTGGGCACAGATACGCAGTATTTT. Protein sequence: CASSEGGVGTDTQYF.

The J gene is TRBJ2-7, the V gene TRBV18; 8 bases align to TRBD1. Germline CDR1 and CDR2: KGHSH and LQKENI. The junction had 8 bases not matched to a gene; V was cut back by 2 bases and J by 2 bases. This CDR3 contains 16 residues. This CDR3 reads CASSPVVGQATYEQYF. In DNA form, the CDR3 reads TGTGCCAGCTCACCAGTAGTGGGACAGGCAACCTACGAGCAGTACTTC.

This chain links TRBV7-2 with TRBJ2-7; perhaps TRBD2 as D (5 bases). V was shortened by 5 bases and J by 2 bases, with 10 bases between the two germline ends. The germline V gene has CDR1 SGHTA and CDR2 FQGNSA. This CDR3 region has 13 residues. The CDR3 DNA reads as TGTGCCAGCAGCCGAGCGGAGGCCTACGAGCAGTACTTC. This sequence encodes CASSRAEAYEQYF.

This clone came up once. This chain links TRBV6-5 with TRBJ1-1; D may be TRBD1 (5 bases). V was pared by 11 bases and J by 4 bases, with 14 bases between. The length of the CDR3 is 12 residues. Germline V gene lookup returns CDR1 MNHEY and CDR2 SVGAGI. This chain's CDR3 is CAAERGGTEAFF. Here the CDR3 DNA reads TGTGCCGCTGAGCGGGGGGGCACTGAAGCTTTCTTT.

The chain carries TRBV29-1 and TRBJ1-4, with 10 bases matching TRBD1. Trimming cost V 1 base and J 10 bases; bases outside gene matches: 12. The CDR3 is 16 amino acids. Germline CDR1 and CDR2: SQVTM and ANQGSEA. CDR3 bases: TGCAGCGTTGAAGGTGACAGGGGGCCCGAGGGGGGAAAACTGTTTTTT. Encoded protein: CSVEGDRGPEGGKLFF.

This clone was found once. The chain carries TRBV5-1 and TRBJ2-1, with 9 bases aligning to TRBD2. Per the germline V gene, CDR1 is SGHRS and CDR2 is YFSETQ. The CDR3 spans 15 residues. V lost 4 bases and J lost 5; bases outside the gene matches: 7. This CDR3 is CASSPQTSGHNEQFF. The DNA for the CDR3 is TGCGCCAGCAGCCCACAGACTAGCGGCCACAATGAGCAGTTCTTC.

DNA for the CDR3: TGTGCCAGCAGTTTAGAGAGATCCACCTATGGCTACACCTTC. Residues: CASSLERSTYGYTF. This chain uses TRBV28 with TRBJ1-2; the D is unclear. The germline gives CDR1 MDHEN, CDR2 SYDVKM. This CDR3 spans 14 amino acids. Trimming took off 2 bases at V and 4 bases at J, with 11 bases between the two ends.

V usage is TRBV28 and J usage is TRBJ2-1, with TRBD2 matching 9 bases. This CDR3 comprises 15 residues. J gave up 8 bases and V 7 bases, and 12 bases lay outside the gene matches. CDR1 is MDHEN and CDR2 is SYDVKM in the germline V gene. The CDR3 loop reads CASNLAGLDVDEQFF. The DNA of the CDR3 is TGTGCCAGCAACCTAGCGGGGCTCGATGTTGATGAGCAGTTCTTC.

This clone has a single count. The chain recombines TRBV20-1 with TRBJ2-1; 11 positions agree with TRBD2. The CDR3 length is 11 residues. After removal of 8 bases from V and 9 bases from J, the junction contained 3 bases not matched to a gene. The germline gives CDR1 DFQATT, CDR2 SNEGSKA (reference sequence). This chain's CDR3 is CSPLAGGEQFF. The CDR3 DNA reads TGCAGTCCGCTAGCGGGGGGTGAGCAGTTCTTC.

The CDR3 loop reads CASSPDKNYGYTF. The CDR3 DNA follows: TGTGCCAGCAGCCCGGACAAGAACTATGGCTACACCTTC. V gene TRBV7-3 combines with J gene TRBJ1-2; D possibly corresponds to TRBD1 (5 bases). Germline CDR1 is SGHTA and CDR2 is FQGTGA. The V end was cut by 5 bases, the J end by 2 bases, with 9 bases between. This CDR3 contains 13 residues.

The chain combines TRBV15 with TRBJ2-5; D is possibly TRBD1 or TRBD2 (6 bases each). V shed 5 bases and J shed 5 bases, with 15 bases lying between them. The CDR3 runs to 14 residues. The germline gives CDR1 LNHNV, CDR2 YYDKDF (reference sequence). The CDR3: CATSPPGAEETQYF. In DNA, the CDR3 is TGTGCCACCAGCCCTCCGGGGGCAGAGGAGACCCAGTACTTC.

This clone was seen just once. This sequence joins TRBV6-1 and TRBJ2-7, with a possible D match to TRBD1 (5 bases). V lost 2 bases, J lost 1 base, and 9 bases lay in between. In germline, CDR1 is MNHNS, CDR2 SASEGT. The CDR3 loop spans 14 amino acids. The CDR3 protein is CASSETQGSYEQYF. CDR3 DNA sequence: TGTGCCAGCAGTGAAACCCAGGGATCCTACGAGCAGTACTTC.

This chain connects TRBV6-5 to TRBJ1-3; D call uncertain. The CDR3 loop spans 14 amino acids. The V end was cut by 5 bases, the J end by 3 bases, with 11 bases between. Germline lookup yields CDR1 MNHEY and CDR2 SVGAGI. In nucleotides, the CDR3 is TGTGCCAGCAGTGTGCGGCAGATTGGAAACACCATATATTTT. It yields the protein CASSVRQIGNTIYF.

The chain combines TRBV6-1 with TRBJ2-7; D is perhaps TRBD2 (6 bases). CDR3 length: 18 residues. Between the trimmed V and J ends, which lost 0 bases and 2 bases, there was a span of 20 bases. Germline assignment: CDR1 MNHNS and CDR2 SASEGT. The CDR3 DNA follows: TGTGCCAGCAGTGAAGCGCCCCGGGGGACCACTTTCCCCTACGAGCAGTACTTC. It encodes CASSEAPRGTTFPYEQYF.

This clone was observed a few times. The rearrangement uses TRBV7-2 and TRBJ2-2; no clear D. The V gene's germline CDR1 is SGHTA and CDR2 FQGNSA. The CDR3 consists of 13 residues. V gave up 5 bases and J gave up 5 bases, with 9 bases separating them. This chain's CDR3 is CASSPTPTGELFF. The CDR3 DNA is TGTGCCAGCAGCCCGACACCTACCGGGGAGCTGTTTTTT.

The V gene is TRBV6-5, the J gene TRBJ1-1; D gene ambiguous. This CDR3 is 15 amino acids long. V gave up 0 bases and J gave up 1 base, with 9 bases separating them. Germline CDR1 MNHEY, CDR2 SVGAGI. The CDR3 sequence: CASSYSARRNTEAFF. The CDR3 nucleotides read TGTGCCAGCAGTTACTCGGCAAGAAGGAACACTGAAGCTTTCTTT.

In regard to this clone: The junction departs from germline at one end; a sequencing error may be responsible. The chain uses TRBV7-7 and TRBJ1-3; D unclear. Germline values: CDR1 SSHAT, CDR2 FNYEAQ (reference sequence). The CDR3 runs 19 residues. CDR3 coding DNA: TGTGCTAGCAGCTTAGCCGTCAGTTCCAACGATTTCTCTGGAAACACCATATATTTT. This sequence encodes CASSLAVSSNDFSGNTIYF.

The V gene is TRBV11-1, the J gene TRBJ2-7; tentative D call: TRBD1 (6 bases). V lost 6 bases and J lost 0, with 15 bases in between. The length of the CDR3 is 15 residues. The V gene's germline CDR1 is SGHAT and CDR2 FQDESV (reference sequence). DNA of the CDR3: TGTGCCAGCAGTCAACCGGGACAAGGCTCCTACGAGCAGTACTTC. Protein product: CASSQPGQGSYEQYF. The whole variable domain, remainder taken from reference TRBV11-1 and TRBJ2-7, is EAEVAQSPRYKITEKSQAVAFWCDPISGHATLYWYRQILGQGPELLVQFQDESVVDDSQLPKDRFSAERLKGVDSTLKIQPAELGDSAMYLCASSQPGQGSYEQYFGPGTRLTVT.

The V call is TRBV2, the J call TRBJ1-2; 7 positions agree with TRBD1. CDR1 SNHLY and CDR2 FYNNEI come from the germline V gene. The CDR3 runs to 14 residues. Trimming removed 0 bases from V and 5 bases from J; junction bases left unmatched: 3. In DNA form, the CDR3 reads TGTGCCAGCAGTGAAGCCCCAGGGGGGTATGGCTACACCTTC. Translation: CASSEAPGGYGYTF.

The rearrangement uses TRBV5-4 and TRBJ1-1; TRBD1 is a possible D gene (6 bases). Germline V CDR1 and CDR2: SGHNT, YYREEE (reference sequence). V lost 4 bases, J lost 1 base, and 14 bases lay in between. This CDR3 comprises 15 residues. CDR3: CASSPGHLTNTEAFF. The CDR3 DNA reads TGTGCCAGCAGCCCGGGACACCTGACGAACACTGAAGCTTTCTTT. Complete variable domain (other parts from reference TRBV5-4 and TRBJ1-1): ETGVTQSPTHLIKTRGQQVTLRCSSQSGHNTVSWYQQALGQGPQFIFQYYREEENGRGNFPPRFSGLQFPNYSSELNVNALELDDSALYLCASSPGHLTNTEAFFGQGTRLTVV.

The chain links TRBV11-2 to TRBJ1-1; TRBD1 aligns across 7 bases. This CDR3 is built from 12 residues. Per the germline V gene, CDR1 is SGHAT and CDR2 is FQNNGV. V dropped 10 bases and J dropped 4; count of bases not matched to a gene: 6. CDR3 DNA sequence: TGTGCCACCAGACAGGGTGCCACTGAAGCTTTCTTT. It encodes CATRQGATEAFF.

The CDR3 sequence is CSVGRVRENTEAFF. DNA for the CDR3: TGCAGCGTTGGGAGGGTGCGGGAAAACACTGAAGCTTTCTTT. This chain connects TRBV29-1 to TRBJ1-1; D gene uncertain. Germline loops: CDR1 SQVTM, CDR2 ANQGSEA. V lost 4 bases and J 2 bases, leaving 14 bases between the germline ends. The CDR3 loop spans 14 amino acids.

The chain is built from TRBV7-9 and TRBJ2-5; weak D call: TRBD2 (5 bases). The CDR3 is made up of 15 amino acids. The germline V and J ends were trimmed by 1 base and 11 bases, with 20 bases remaining between them. Germline CDR1 reads SEHNR; CDR2 reads FQNEAQ (reference sequence). The CDR3 coding sequence is TGTGCCAGCAGCTTAGGGGCCGTAGAGGGATTGGAGCAGTACTTC. It specifies CASSLGAVEGLEQYF.